Following are 19 T cell receptor beta chains from one sample sequenced in a study of identical twins. TCRdb ran MiXCR on the 5' RACE reads and lists one entry per CDR3 protein. The data show 570,000 or so distinct CDR3 sequences, nearly 10% seen once. The sample was also reused in another study, on yellow fever vaccine responses in identical twins.

Sequenced: PBMCs. These receptors came from a young woman in good health.

The CDR3 sequence is CSVERPGDGYTF. Written as DNA, the CDR3 is TGCAGCGTTGAAAGGCCAGGGGATGGCTACACCTTC. The rearrangement joins TRBV29-1 to TRBJ1-2; D is possibly TRBD1 (6 bases). The germline V and J ends were trimmed by 2 bases and 6 bases, with 10 bases remaining between them. The CDR3 sequence is 12 residues long. Germline V gene data show CDR1 as SQVTM and CDR2 as ANQGSEA.

This clonotype was counted between two and nine times. V and J are TRBV29-1 and TRBJ2-4; 7 nucleotides agree with TRBD2. Germline V CDR1 and CDR2: SQVTM, ANQGSEA. V shed 3 bases and J 9 bases; nucleotides not matched to a gene: 8. CDR3 length: 13 residues. The chain's CDR3 is CSVDWGGETIQYF. The CDR3 nucleotides are TGCAGCGTTGACTGGGGAGGGGAGACCATTCAGTACTTC.

This clonotype has ten or more counts. The chain joins TRBV6-5 to TRBJ1-2; D call uncertain. V lost 0 bases, J lost 3 bases, and 8 bases lay in between. Germline CDR1 is MNHEY and CDR2 is SVGAGI. This CDR3 is 14 amino acids long. The CDR3 DNA is TGTGCCAGCAGTTACTCCAGTGTCTACTATGGCTACACCTTC. This sequence encodes CASSYSSVYYGYTF.

This clonotype was recorded a few times. This sequence joins TRBV5-1 and TRBJ2-5; the D is unclear. The CDR3 loop spans 16 amino acids. Germline CDR1 is SGHRS and CDR2 is YFSETQ. Trimming removed 0 bases at V and 0 bases at J, with 12 bases between. This CDR3 is CASSLARTRNQETQYF. The CDR3 nucleotides are TGCGCCAGCAGCTTGGCGCGGACCAGAAACCAAGAGACCCAGTACTTC.

The chain links TRBV29-1 to TRBJ2-3; 12 bases are shared with TRBD2. V shed 2 bases, J shed 3 bases, and the junction held 3 bases outside the gene matches. Germline V lookup: CDR1 SQVTM, CDR2 ANQGSEA. There are 15 residues in the CDR3. This CDR3 reads CSVETGTSGTDTQYF. The DNA for the CDR3 is TGCAGCGTTGAAACCGGGACTAGCGGGACAGATACGCAGTATTTT.

This rearrangement joins TRBV29-1 to TRBJ2-1; tentative D call: TRBD2 (6 bases). The CDR3 is made up of 13 amino acids. The V end was cut by 5 bases, the J end by 9 bases, with 17 bases between. Germline V CDR1 and CDR2: SQVTM, ANQGSEA. CDR3 protein: CSVTASTRAEQFF. The CDR3 nucleotides are TGCAGCGTTACCGCCTCGACTAGGGCTGAGCAGTTCTTC.

This chain connects TRBV27 to TRBJ2-1; TRBD2 might be the D (6 bases). Germline CDR1 reads MNHEY; CDR2 reads SMNVEV (reference sequence). CDR3 size: 18 residues. V lost 6 bases to trimming and J lost 1 base, with 22 bases between them. The CDR3 nucleotides are TGTGCCAGCAGAGGAGGAGCGGGTACTCCCAAATCCTACAATGAGCAGTTCTTC. This sequence encodes CASRGGAGTPKSYNEQFF.

This clonotype was observed a handful of times. The chain combines TRBV9 with TRBJ2-1; D could derive from TRBD1 or TRBD2 (6 bases each). CDR1 and CDR2 (germline): SGDLS, YYNGEE. This CDR3 has 16 amino acids. Trimming left V 10 bases short and J 4 bases short, with 24 bases between. This chain's CDR3 is CASQRSGAEGYNEQFF. The DNA for the CDR3 is TGTGCCTCCCAAAGGTCGGGGGCCGAAGGGTACAATGAGCAGTTCTTC. The full variable domain, rest sourced from reference TRBV9 and TRBJ2-1, is DSGVTQTPKHLITATGQRVTLRCSPRSGDLSVYWYQQSLDQGLQFLIQYYNGEERAKGNILERFSAQQFPDLHSELNLSSLELGDSALYFCASQRSGAEGYNEQFFGPGTRLTVL.

This clonotype was counted between two and nine times. The chain is built from TRBV9 and TRBJ2-7; D unclear. Germline assignment: CDR1 SGDLS and CDR2 YYNGEE. V lost 3 bases, J lost 6 bases, and 10 bases lay in between. The CDR3 runs to 12 residues. In DNA, the CDR3 is TGTGCCAGCAGCGCCAGTGATGGCGAGCAGTACTTC. Translated: CASSASDGEQYF.

This clonotype was recorded at least ten times. The chain couples TRBV5-8 to TRBJ2-1, with D tentatively TRBD1 (7 bases). CDR3 length: 14 amino acids. Germline V gives CDR1 SGHTS, CDR2 YDEGEE. Trimming stripped 3 bases from V and 9 bases from J, with 16 bases between. The CDR3 DNA reads TGTGCCAGCAGCTCGGCGGGACAGCTCAGTGAGCAGTTCTTC. Translation gives CASSSAGQLSEQFF.

This chain uses TRBV28 with TRBJ2-7, with D tentatively TRBD1 (6 bases). This CDR3 contains 13 residues. Trimming removed 5 bases at V and 2 bases at J, with 10 bases between. Per germline, CDR1 MDHEN and CDR2 SYDVKM. The CDR3, as DNA: TGTGCCAGCAGTACAGGGCCCGCCTACGAGCAGTACTTC. Protein product: CASSTGPAYEQYF. The full variable domain, with the rest looked up from reference TRBV28 and TRBJ2-7, is DVKVTQSSRYLVKRTGEKVFLECVQDMDHENMFWYRQDPGLGLRLIYFSYDVKMKEKGDIPEGYSVSREKKERFSLILESASTNQTSMYLCASSTGPAYEQYFGPGTRLTVT.

The gene calls are TRBV28 and TRBJ2-7; D remains unclear. Germline V gene data show CDR1 as MDHEN and CDR2 as SYDVKM. CDR3 size: 15 residues. Trimming took 8 bases from V and 3 from J, leaving 20 bases between them. The CDR3 spells CASRDRPNPFYEQYF. CDR3 DNA sequence: TGTGCCAGCCGAGACCGTCCTAACCCTTTCTACGAGCAGTACTTC.

This clonotype was recorded a few times. The chain couples TRBV20-1 to TRBJ1-1; D unresolved. CDR1 and CDR2 (germline): DFQATT, SNEGSKA (reference sequence). The length of the CDR3 is 13 residues. V lost 3 bases and J lost 1, with 9 bases in between. The CDR3 reads CSASQKTNTEAFF. The CDR3 DNA reads TGCAGTGCTAGCCAGAAAACGAACACTGAAGCTTTCTTT.

This clonotype was seen only a few times. This chain joins TRBV20-1 and TRBJ1-1, with 10 bases aligning to TRBD1. Trimming removed 3 bases from V and 4 bases from J; junction bases left unmatched: 8. The CDR3 sequence is 15 residues long. CDR1 DFQATT and CDR2 SNEGSKA come from the germline V gene (reference sequence). In DNA form, the CDR3 reads TGCAGTGCTAGTGGGACAGGGGATGGTCGCACTGAAGCTTTCTTT. It is translated as CSASGTGDGRTEAFF.

At least ten counts were recorded for this clonotype. The chain carries TRBV18 and TRBJ2-7, with D hard to call. This CDR3 comprises 12 residues. Looked up from germline, CDR1 is KGHSH and CDR2 is LQKENI. V was clipped by 3 bases and J by 4 bases, with 7 bases between them. The CDR3 protein is CASSPTDYEQYF. The CDR3 DNA follows: TGTGCCAGCTCACCGACGGATTACGAGCAGTACTTC.

This clonotype has ten or more counts. This rearrangement joins TRBV9 to TRBJ2-7, with D uncertain. The germline V gene encodes CDR1 SGDLS and CDR2 YYNGEE. V was cut by 0 bases and J by 7 bases, with 11 bases left in between. CDR3 length: 13 amino acids. CDR3 nucleotides: TGTGCCAGCAGCGTAGGACCTCTACGGGAGCAGTACTTC. This gives the protein CASSVGPLREQYF.

This clonotype has a count of ten or more. The chain joins TRBV5-1 to TRBJ2-6; D unclear. V was clipped by 6 bases and J by 2 bases, with 9 bases between them. The CDR3 is 14 residues long. CDR1 and CDR2 (germline): SGHRS, YFSETQ. The CDR3 DNA is TGCGCCAGCAAGAAAGCCACTGGGGCCAACGTCCTGACTTTC. It yields the protein CASKKATGANVLTF.

This clonotype occurred many times. The rearrangement links TRBV5-1 to TRBJ2-5; D is unclear. CDR3 length: 14 residues. Trimming left V 0 bases short and J 2 bases short, with 8 bases between. In germline, CDR1 is SGHRS, CDR2 YFSETQ. The CDR3 spells CASSLGRAQETQYF. As DNA, the CDR3 is TGCGCCAGCAGCTTGGGCCGGGCGCAAGAGACCCAGTACTTC.

The table lists this clonotype with a few counts. The CDR3 DNA follows: TGTGCCAGCAGTGCCCCCCCGGGAATGAACTATGGCTACACCTTC. Its protein product is CASSAPPGMNYGYTF. The chain recombines TRBV12-3 or TRBV12-4 with TRBJ1-2; D is undetermined. Trimming cost V 5 bases and J 2 bases, with 15 bases left between them. CDR3 length: 15 residues.